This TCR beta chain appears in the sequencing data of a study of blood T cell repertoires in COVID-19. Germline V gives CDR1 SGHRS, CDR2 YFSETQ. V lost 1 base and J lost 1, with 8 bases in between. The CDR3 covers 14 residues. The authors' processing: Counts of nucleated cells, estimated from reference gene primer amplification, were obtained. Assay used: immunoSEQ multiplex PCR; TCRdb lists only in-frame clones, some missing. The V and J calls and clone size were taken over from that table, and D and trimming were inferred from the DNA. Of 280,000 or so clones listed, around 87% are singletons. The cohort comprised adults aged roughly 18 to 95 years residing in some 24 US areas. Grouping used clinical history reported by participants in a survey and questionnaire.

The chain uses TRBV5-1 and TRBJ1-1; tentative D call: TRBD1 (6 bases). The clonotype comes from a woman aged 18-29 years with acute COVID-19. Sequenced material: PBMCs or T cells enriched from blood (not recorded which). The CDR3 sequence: CASSLRTENTEAFF. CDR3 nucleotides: TGCGCCAGCAGCTTGAGGACAGAGAACACTGAAGCTTTCTTT.